This record concerns one T cell receptor beta chain sequence. The record originates from a study of blood T cell repertoires in COVID-19. This CDR3 has 14 residues. The germline V gene has CDR1 GTSNPN and CDR2 SVGIG (reference sequence). The V segment lost 0 bases and the J segment 4 bases; nucleotides outside the gene matches: 4. Assay used: immunoSEQ multiplex PCR; TCRdb lists only in-frame clones, some missing. Of 310,000 or so clones listed, about 90% are singletons. The chain is built from TRBV30 and TRBJ1-2; TRBD1 agrees at 8 bases. This TCR derives from a woman between 50 and 59 years old who had recovered from COVID-19. The sequencing sample was made of peripheral blood. The DNA for the CDR3 is TGTGCCTGGAGTGTACAGGGGGTTAGCTATGGCTACACCTTC. Translation: CAWSVQGVSYGYTF.